The 16 T cell receptor beta chains reported below all come from one sample, sequenced in a study of T cell responses to AZD1222 COVID-19 vaccine. The repertoire was sequenced with immunoSEQ multiplex PCR; TCRdb's copy has only in-frame clones and lacks some. The repertoire holds around 180,000 clones, with approximately 90% as singletons. The sequencing here drew on peripheral blood, taken 28 days after the second AZD1222 dose. These receptors were taken from an adult who received the AZD1222 COVID-19 vaccine.

V usage is TRBV27 and J usage is TRBJ2-7; D uncertain. Trimming took 0 bases from V and 2 from J, leaving 8 bases between them. This CDR3 is built from 14 residues. Germline CDR1 MNHEY, CDR2 SMNVEV (reference sequence). The CDR3 nucleotides are TGTGCCAGCAGTTTATCTAAGCCCACCTACGAGCAGTACTTC. This codes for CASSLSKPTYEQYF.

The rearrangement links TRBV24-1 to TRBJ2-5; D is undetermined. The V end lost 4 bases, the J end lost 2 bases, and 4 bases lay between the germline ends. The germline CDR1 and CDR2 sequences are KGHDR and SFDVKD. This CDR3 is 12 amino acids long. The CDR3 spells CATSEDQETQYF. CDR3 coding DNA: TGTGCCACCAGTGAAGATCAAGAGACCCAGTACTTC.

The chain employs TRBV5-4 and TRBJ2-7, with 10 bases fitting TRBD1. V gave up 4 bases and J gave up 0 bases; unmatched junction bases: 4. The germline CDR1 and CDR2 sequences are SGHNT and YYREEE (reference sequence). This CDR3 is built from 15 residues. The CDR3 region is CASSEDRGDSYEQYF. Here the CDR3 DNA reads TGTGCCAGCAGCGAGGACAGGGGGGACTCCTACGAGCAGTACTTC.

Here the CDR3 reads CASSLSGLGHTF. The CDR3 bases are TGTGCCAGCAGCTTAAGTGGACTGGGCCACACCTTC. The J gene is TRBJ1-2, the V gene TRBV7-9; D remains ambiguous. The CDR3 runs to 12 residues. Trimming stripped 2 bases from V and 12 bases from J, with 13 bases between. Germline lookup yields CDR1 SEHNR and CDR2 FQNEAQ (reference sequence).

This chain connects TRBV24-1 to TRBJ2-3; D may be TRBD1 (5 bases). Deletions cut 1 base from V and 5 bases from J, with 9 bases between. CDR1 is KGHDR and CDR2 is SFDVKD in the germline V gene. There are 14 residues in the CDR3. In DNA, the CDR3 is TGTGCCACCAGTGATTTCTCAGGGAAAGATACGCAGTATTTT. Translating it yields CATSDFSGKDTQYF.

This chain joins TRBV19 and TRBJ2-7, with 7 bases that match TRBD1. Germline CDR1 LNHDA, CDR2 SQIVND (reference sequence). The CDR3 totals 15 residues. The trim removed 4 bases at V and 4 bases at J, leaving 10 bases unmatched. This CDR3 is CASSTPGQARYEQYF. CDR3 in DNA: TGTGCCAGTAGTACCCCAGGACAGGCCAGGTACGAGCAGTACTTC.

The chain combines TRBV20-1 with TRBJ2-5; TRBD2 is a possible D gene (5 bases). CDR1 is DFQATT and CDR2 is SNEGSKA in the germline V gene (reference sequence). V lost 3 bases to trimming and J lost 5 bases, with 13 bases between them. CDR3 size: 13 residues. This CDR3 is CSASGEPRETQYF. The DNA of the CDR3 is TGCAGTGCTAGTGGGGAGCCCCGGGAGACCCAGTACTTC.

The V and J genes are TRBV5-1 and TRBJ2-1; TRBD2 agrees at 7 bases. This CDR3 spans 15 amino acids. Germline V gene sequence: CDR1 SGHRS, CDR2 YFSETQ. V gave up 8 bases and J gave up 3 bases; unmatched junction bases: 11. The CDR3 loop is CASSPSGTLYNEQFF. CDR3 bases: TGCGCCAGTTCCCCAAGCGGGACGCTCTACAATGAGCAGTTCTTC. The variable domain in full, with the rest retrieved from reference TRBV5-1 and TRBJ2-1, is KAGVTQTPRYLIKTRGQQVTLSCSPISGHRSVSWYQQTPGQGLQFLFEYFSETQRNKGNFPGRFSGRQFSNSRSEMNVSTLELGDSALYLCASSPSGTLYNEQFFGPGTRLTVL.

This clone has just one count. The V and J genes are TRBV9 and TRBJ2-5, with D tentatively TRBD2 (6 bases). The length of the CDR3 is 13 residues. Germline CDR1 SGDLS, CDR2 YYNGEE. The ends were cut back, 0 bases at V and 5 bases at J, with 8 bases in the middle. Written as DNA, the CDR3 is TGTGCCAGCAGCGTAGAGGAGGGGGAGACCCAGTACTTC. It is translated as CASSVEEGETQYF.

The V gene is TRBV30, the J gene TRBJ1-1; D gene uncertain. This CDR3 is built from 13 residues. Between the trimmed V and J ends, which lost 2 bases and 10 bases, there was a span of 17 bases. Germline CDR1 and CDR2: GTSNPN and SVGIG (reference sequence). This CDR3 is CAWSWQTLEGAFF. For the CDR3, the DNA is TGTGCCTGGAGTTGGCAAACTCTTGAAGGAGCTTTCTTT.

The V and J genes are TRBV4-2 and TRBJ2-6; D perhaps matches TRBD2 (6 bases). Between the trimmed V and J ends, which lost 0 bases and 0 bases, there was a span of 15 bases. The CDR3 is 19 residues long. Per the germline V gene, CDR1 is LGHNA and CDR2 is YNFKEQ. The CDR3 coding sequence is TGTGCCAGCAGCCAAGATTGGACTAAGATCCTCTCTGGGGCCAACGTCCTGACTTTC. It encodes CASSQDWTKILSGANVLTF.

The V gene is TRBV30, the J gene TRBJ2-1; D uncertain. V lost 0 bases and J lost 0, with 9 bases in between. The CDR3 sequence is 15 residues long. Germline V gives CDR1 GTSNPN, CDR2 SVGIG (reference sequence). CDR3 region: CAWSVSSSSYNEQFF. DNA for the CDR3: TGTGCCTGGAGTGTTAGCAGCAGCTCCTACAATGAGCAGTTCTTC. Complete variable domain (other parts from reference TRBV30 and TRBJ2-1): SQTIHQWPATLVQPVGSPLSLECTVEGTSNPNLYWYRQAAGRGLQLLFYSVGIGQISSEVPQNLSASRPQDRQFILSSKKLLLSDSGFYLCAWSVSSSSYNEQFFGPGTRLTVL.

This clone was detected only once. This chain connects TRBV2 to TRBJ2-1; D may be TRBD2 (6 bases). The V gene's germline CDR1 is SNHLY and CDR2 FYNNEI. This CDR3 contains 15 residues. Trimming left V 11 bases short and J 4 bases short, with 21 bases between. The CDR3 protein is CASKRGEEGYNEQFF. As DNA, the CDR3 is TGTGCCTCGAAACGGGGTGAGGAGGGTTACAATGAGCAGTTCTTC. The full variable domain, completed using reference TRBV2 and TRBJ2-1, is EPEVTQTPSHQVTQMGQEVILRCVPISNHLYFYWYRQILGQKVEFLVSFYNNEISEKSEIFDDQFSVERPDGSNFTLKIRSTKLEDSAMYFCASKRGEEGYNEQFFGPGTRLTVL.

This sequence joins TRBV6-5 and TRBJ2-1; D unresolved. Germline loops: CDR1 MNHEY, CDR2 SVGAGI. V shed 6 bases and J shed 9 bases, with 9 bases lying between them. The CDR3 has 11 amino acids. Here the CDR3 reads CASRAQSEQFF. For the CDR3, the DNA is TGTGCCAGCAGAGCTCAAAGTGAGCAGTTCTTC.

This sequence joins TRBV29-1 and TRBJ1-2; no firm D call. The V and J ends lost 7 bases and 6 bases respectively, with 21 bases between them. This CDR3 has 14 residues. Looked up from germline, CDR1 is SQVTM and CDR2 is ANQGSEA. CDR3 amino acids: CSAYLDLLKDGYTF. The CDR3 DNA sequence: TGCAGCGCCTATCTGGACCTCCTTAAGGATGGCTACACCTTC. Drawing the rest from reference TRBV29-1 and TRBJ1-2, the complete variable domain is SAVISQKPSRDICQRGTSLTIQCQVDSQVTMMFWYRQQPGQSLTLIATANQGSEATYESGFVIDKFPISRPNLTFSTLTVSNMSPEDSSIYLCSAYLDLLKDGYTFGSGTRLTVV.

The chain is built from TRBV9 and TRBJ2-3; D may be TRBD1 (5 bases). The V end lost 0 bases, the J end lost 0 bases, and 11 bases lay between the germline ends. The CDR3 has 16 residues. Germline CDR1 and CDR2: SGDLS and YYNGEE. The CDR3 nucleotides are TGTGCCAGCAGCGTAGATCTCGACAGAAGCACAGATACGCAGTATTTT. Amino acid sequence: CASSVDLDRSTDTQYF.